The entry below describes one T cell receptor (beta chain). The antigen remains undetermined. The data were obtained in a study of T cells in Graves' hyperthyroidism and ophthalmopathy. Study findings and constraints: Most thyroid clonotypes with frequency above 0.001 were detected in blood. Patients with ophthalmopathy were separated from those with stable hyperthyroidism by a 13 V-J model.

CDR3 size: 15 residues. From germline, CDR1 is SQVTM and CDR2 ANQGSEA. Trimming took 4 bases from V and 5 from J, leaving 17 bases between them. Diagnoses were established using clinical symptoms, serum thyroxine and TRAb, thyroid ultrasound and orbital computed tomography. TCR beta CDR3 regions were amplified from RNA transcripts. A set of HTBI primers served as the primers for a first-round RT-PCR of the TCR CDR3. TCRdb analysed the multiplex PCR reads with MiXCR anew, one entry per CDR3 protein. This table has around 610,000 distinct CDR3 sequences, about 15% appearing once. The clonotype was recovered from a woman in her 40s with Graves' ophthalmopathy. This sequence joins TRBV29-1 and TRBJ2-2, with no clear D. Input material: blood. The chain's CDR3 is CSVGPEPQRTGELFF. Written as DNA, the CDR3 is TGCAGCGTTGGCCCAGAGCCCCAAAGGACCGGGGAGCTGTTTTTT.